Listed below are T cell receptor beta chains from one sample, sequenced in a study of cytomegalovirus exposure and HLA in healthy donors. TCRdb's table, derived via immunoSEQ multiplex PCR, lists solely in-frame clones and lacks some. Among approximately 140,000 clones listed, around 73% were seen once. Source material: PBMCs. These receptors were taken from a human donor in good health. Both conserved end residues are part of each CDR3. A D gene is named only where the DNA matches it firmly. Clone size is given for some rows only: seen once, a few or many times, or a class if the clone is expanded.

D gene: TRBD2
V gene: TRBV19
clone size: few
J gene: TRBJ2-1
CDR3 protein: CASSMLAGPGGNEQFF
CDR3 DNA: TGTGCCAGTAGTATGCTAGCGGGACCTGGAGGTAATGAGCAGTTCTTC

D gene: TRBD1
V gene: TRBV19
clone size: NA
J gene: TRBJ2-1
CDR3 protein: CATSVDGTGGLGEQFF
CDR3 DNA: TGTGCCACCTCCGTAGACGGGACAGGGGGACTAGGTGAGCAGTTCTTC

D gene: NA
V gene: TRBV15
clone size: NA
J gene: TRBJ1-1
CDR3 protein: CATSRDQGRGAEAFF
CDR3 DNA: TGTGCCACCAGCAGAGATCAAGGCAGGGGTGCTGAAGCTTTCTTT

D gene: TRBD2
V gene: TRBV5-4
clone size: few
J gene: TRBJ2-5
CDR3 protein: CASSLVGAGGKETQYF
CDR3 DNA: TGTGCCAGCAGCTTGGTGGGAGCGGGGGGTAAAGAGACCCAGTACTTC

D gene: TRBD2
V gene: TRBV9
clone size: few
J gene: TRBJ2-5
CDR3 protein: CASSTGTRSLGQETQYF
CDR3 DNA: TGTGCCAGCAGCACCGGGACTAGATCATTAGGCCAAGAGACCCAGTACTTC

D gene: TRBD1
V gene: TRBV11-2
clone size: NA
J gene: TRBJ1-1
CDR3 protein: CASSPRGPARMNTEAFF
CDR3 DNA: TGTGCCAGCAGCCCTAGGGGGCCAGCCCGTATGAACACTGAAGCTTTCTTT

D gene: TRBD1
V gene: TRBV19
clone size: NA
J gene: TRBJ1-3
CDR3 protein: CASSFLQGAGNTIYF
CDR3 DNA: TGTGCCAGTAGTTTTCTACAGGGGGCTGGAAACACCATATATTTT

D gene: TRBD1
V gene: TRBV12-5
clone size: NA
J gene: TRBJ1-1
CDR3 protein: CASGLADKTGYSTEAFF
CDR3 DNA: TGTGCTAGTGGTTTGGCGGACAAGACAGGGTATAGCACTGAAGCTTTCTTT

D gene: TRBD1
V gene: TRBV4-1
clone size: NA
J gene: TRBJ1-4
CDR3 protein: CASSRGQEGEKLFF
CDR3 DNA: TGCGCCAGCAGCCGGGGACAGGAAGGTGAAAAACTGTTTTTT

D gene: TRBD1
V gene: TRBV27
clone size: NA
J gene: TRBJ1-6
CDR3 protein: CASSLSGQGIVSPLHF
CDR3 DNA: TGTGCCAGCAGTTTATCGGGACAGGGAATCGTTTCACCCCTCCACTTT

D gene: NA
V gene: TRBV27
clone size: few
J gene: TRBJ1-3
CDR3 protein: CASSQAYGNTIYF
CDR3 DNA: TGTGCCAGCAGCCAGGCCTACGGAAACACCATATATTTT

D gene: NA
V gene: TRBV28
clone size: NA
J gene: TRBJ2-5
CDR3 protein: CASSLVGETQYF
CDR3 DNA: TGTGCCAGCAGTCTGGTCGGAGAGACCCAGTACTTC

D gene: NA
V gene: TRBV6-5
clone size: NA
J gene: TRBJ2-7
CDR3 protein: CASRPDWAAYEQYF
CDR3 DNA: TGTGCCAGCAGACCGGACTGGGCGGCCTACGAGCAGTACTTC

D gene: NA
V gene: TRBV5-1
clone size: few
J gene: TRBJ2-7
CDR3 protein: CASNNGNQLEQYF
CDR3 DNA: TGCGCCAGCAATAACGGGAATCAACTGGAGCAGTACTTC

D gene: NA
V gene: TRBV7-9
clone size: NA
J gene: TRBJ2-7
CDR3 protein: CASSLNRAEQYF
CDR3 DNA: TGTGCCAGCAGCTTAAACAGGGCTGAGCAGTACTTC

D gene: NA
V gene: TRBV19
clone size: NA
J gene: TRBJ2-7
CDR3 protein: CASSIVSGFTTGEQYF
CDR3 DNA: TGTGCCAGTAGTATCGTGTCTGGCTTTACTACCGGCGAGCAGTACTTC

D gene: TRBD2
V gene: TRBV5-1
clone size: once
J gene: TRBJ2-3
CDR3 protein: CASSLLAGTTDTQYF
CDR3 DNA: TGCGCCAGCAGCTTACTAGCGGGAACCACAGATACGCAGTATTTT

D gene: TRBD2
V gene: TRBV9
clone size: NA
J gene: TRBJ2-1
CDR3 protein: CASSVELAGGPREQFF
CDR3 DNA: TGTGCCAGCAGCGTAGAACTAGCGGGGGGGCCGCGGGAGCAGTTCTTC

D gene: NA
V gene: TRBV2
clone size: NA
J gene: TRBJ1-2
CDR3 protein: CASSEVVHNMYGYTF
CDR3 DNA: TGTGCCAGCAGTGAAGTTGTACATAACATGTATGGCTACACCTTC

D gene: TRBD1
V gene: TRBV25-1
clone size: NA
J gene: TRBJ2-3
CDR3 protein: CASTAGGFPTDTQYF
CDR3 DNA: TGTGCCAGTACAGCAGGGGGTTTTCCCACAGATACGCAGTATTTT

D gene: NA
V gene: TRBV5-4
clone size: NA
J gene: TRBJ2-2
CDR3 protein: CASSAAPAVRANTGELFF
CDR3 DNA: TGTGCCAGCAGCGCCGCCCCGGCCGTGCGGGCGAACACCGGGGAGCTGTTTTTT

D gene: TRBD1
V gene: TRBV5-5
clone size: NA
J gene: TRBJ1-2
CDR3 protein: CASSMGQINYGYTF
CDR3 DNA: TGTGCCAGCAGCATGGGACAGATAAACTATGGCTACACCTTC

D gene: NA
V gene: TRBV1
clone size: NA
J gene: TRBJ1-6
CDR3 protein: CTSSQGGDRSGSPLHF
CDR3 DNA: TGCACCAGCAGCCAAGGGGGGGACAGGTCAGGATCACCCCTCCACTTT

D gene: NA
V gene: TRBV5-4
clone size: NA
J gene: TRBJ1-6
CDR3 protein: CASSLGGGGQALHF
CDR3 DNA: TGTGCCAGCAGCTTGGGAGGGGGTGGGCAAGCCCTCCACTTT

D gene: NA
V gene: TRBV6-1
clone size: once
J gene: TRBJ1-5
CDR3 protein: CASSHRRVQPQHF
CDR3 DNA: TGTGCCAGCAGCCACCGGCGGGTTCAGCCCCAGCATTTT

D gene: TRBD1
V gene: TRBV2
clone size: NA
J gene: TRBJ1-4
CDR3 protein: CASSLGTGHNEKLFF
CDR3 DNA: TGTGCCAGCAGTCTCGGGACAGGGCATAATGAAAAACTGTTTTTT

D gene: NA
V gene: TRBV2
clone size: NA
J gene: TRBJ1-6
CDR3 protein: CARRTGGIDSPLHF
CDR3 DNA: TGTGCCAGACGAACCGGGGGGATTGATTCACCCCTCCACTTT

D gene: TRBD2
V gene: TRBV5-1
clone size: NA
J gene: TRBJ2-7
CDR3 protein: CASSLVGGGSEQYF
CDR3 DNA: TGCGCCAGCAGCTTGGTCGGCGGGGGAAGCGAGCAGTACTTC

D gene: NA
V gene: TRBV9
clone size: NA
J gene: TRBJ2-2
CDR3 protein: CASSPQTGVAANTGELFF
CDR3 DNA: TGTGCCAGCAGCCCCCAGACAGGAGTGGCGGCGAACACCGGGGAGCTGTTTTTT

D gene: TRBD2
V gene: TRBV7-8
clone size: NA
J gene: TRBJ2-1
CDR3 protein: CASSLRTSGTTGNEQFF
CDR3 DNA: TGTGCCAGCAGCTTAAGGACTAGCGGGACGACGGGTAATGAGCAGTTCTTC

D gene: TRBD2
V gene: TRBV4-1
clone size: NA
J gene: TRBJ2-5
CDR3 protein: CASSQDGSGRAVRETQYF
CDR3 DNA: TGCGCCAGCAGCCAAGATGGTAGCGGGAGGGCCGTAAGAGAGACCCAGTACTTC

D gene: NA
V gene: TRBV9
clone size: NA
J gene: TRBJ2-2
CDR3 protein: CASGRQGHTGELFF
CDR3 DNA: TGTGCCAGCGGAAGGCAGGGTCACACCGGGGAGCTGTTTTTT

D gene: NA
V gene: TRBV19
clone size: NA
J gene: TRBJ1-1
CDR3 protein: CASSITRWRENTEAFF
CDR3 DNA: TGTGCCAGTAGTATCACTCGATGGCGGGAGAACACTGAAGCTTTCTTT

D gene: TRBD1
V gene: TRBV18
clone size: NA
J gene: TRBJ1-1
CDR3 protein: CASSQTGAVEAFF
CDR3 DNA: TGTGCCAGCTCACAGACAGGGGCTGTGGAAGCTTTCTTT

D gene: NA
V gene: TRBV5-1
clone size: once
J gene: TRBJ1-1
CDR3 protein: CASSSVDRDTEAFF
CDR3 DNA: TGCGCCAGCAGCTCCGTGGACAGAGACACTGAAGCTTTCTTT

D gene: TRBD1
V gene: TRBV6-5
clone size: NA
J gene: TRBJ1-2
CDR3 protein: CASSYSWAGTVYGYTF
CDR3 DNA: TGTGCCAGCAGTTACTCCTGGGCAGGGACAGTCTATGGCTACACCTTC

D gene: TRBD1
V gene: TRBV30
clone size: once
J gene: TRBJ1-5
CDR3 protein: CAWRGQGFSQPQHF
CDR3 DNA: TGTGCCTGGAGGGGACAGGGATTCAGTCAGCCCCAGCATTTT

D gene: NA
V gene: TRBV20-1
clone size: NA
J gene: TRBJ2-5
CDR3 protein: CSTKLRETQYF
CDR3 DNA: TGCAGCACCAAACTTAGAGAGACCCAGTACTTC

D gene: TRBD1
V gene: TRBV5-6
clone size: NA
J gene: TRBJ2-5
CDR3 protein: CASSFPLPGQGETQYF
CDR3 DNA: TGTGCCAGCAGCTTTCCCCTCCCCGGACAGGGAGAGACCCAGTACTTC

D gene: NA
V gene: TRBV6-1
clone size: NA
J gene: TRBJ2-3
CDR3 protein: CASSEGAYSNQPQYF
CDR3 DNA: TGTGCCAGCAGTGAAGGAGCTTATAGCAATCAGCCCCAGTATTTT

D gene: NA
V gene: TRBV27
clone size: NA
J gene: TRBJ2-7
CDR3 protein: CASSLSVVAPSYEQYF
CDR3 DNA: TGTGCCAGCAGTTTATCGGTGGTGGCCCCCTCCTACGAGCAGTACTTC

D gene: NA
V gene: TRBV19
clone size: NA
J gene: TRBJ2-7
CDR3 protein: CASSRSRDFDEQYF
CDR3 DNA: TGTGCCAGTAGTAGATCCAGGGATTTCGACGAGCAGTACTTC

D gene: NA
V gene: TRBV30
clone size: NA
J gene: TRBJ1-3
CDR3 protein: CAWSVLRGSSGNTIYF
CDR3 DNA: TGTGCCTGGAGTGTACTAAGGGGAAGCTCTGGAAACACCATATATTTT

D gene: TRBD2
V gene: TRBV5-1
clone size: NA
J gene: TRBJ2-5
CDR3 protein: CASSLALAGGRQETQYF
CDR3 DNA: TGCGCCAGCAGCTTGGCCCTAGCGGGGGGGAGACAAGAGACCCAGTACTTC